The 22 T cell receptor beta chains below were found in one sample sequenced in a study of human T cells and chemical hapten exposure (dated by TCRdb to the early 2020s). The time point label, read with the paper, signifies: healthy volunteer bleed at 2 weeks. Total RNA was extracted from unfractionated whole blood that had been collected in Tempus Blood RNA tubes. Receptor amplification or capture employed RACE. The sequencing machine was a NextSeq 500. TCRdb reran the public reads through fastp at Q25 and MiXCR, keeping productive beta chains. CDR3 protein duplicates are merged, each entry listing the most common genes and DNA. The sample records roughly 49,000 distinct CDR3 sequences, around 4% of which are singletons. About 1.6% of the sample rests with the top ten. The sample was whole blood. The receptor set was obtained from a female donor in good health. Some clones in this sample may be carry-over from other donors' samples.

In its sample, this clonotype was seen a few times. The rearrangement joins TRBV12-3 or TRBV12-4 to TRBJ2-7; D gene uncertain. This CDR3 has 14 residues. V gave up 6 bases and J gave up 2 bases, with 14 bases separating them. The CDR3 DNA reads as TGTGCCAGCAGACCCCCAGGATTGGCCTACGAGCAGTACTTC. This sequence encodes CASRPPGLAYEQYF.

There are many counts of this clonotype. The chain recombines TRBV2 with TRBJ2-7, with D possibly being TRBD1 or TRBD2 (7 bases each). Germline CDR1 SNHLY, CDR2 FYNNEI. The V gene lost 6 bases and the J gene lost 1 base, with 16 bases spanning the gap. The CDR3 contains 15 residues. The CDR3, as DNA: TGTGCCAGCAGCCCAAGACAGGGACTATCCTACGAGCAGTACTTC. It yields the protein CASSPRQGLSYEQYF.

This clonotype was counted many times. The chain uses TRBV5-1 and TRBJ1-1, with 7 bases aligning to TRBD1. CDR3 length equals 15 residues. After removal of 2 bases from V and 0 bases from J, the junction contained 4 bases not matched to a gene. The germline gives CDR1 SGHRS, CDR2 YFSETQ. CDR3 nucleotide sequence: TGCGCCAGCAGCTTTTCCGGGACAGTGAACACTGAAGCTTTCTTT. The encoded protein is CASSFSGTVNTEAFF. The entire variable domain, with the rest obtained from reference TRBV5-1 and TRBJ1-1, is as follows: KAGVTQTPRYLIKTRGQQVTLSCSPISGHRSVSWYQQTPGQGLQFLFEYFSETQRNKGNFPGRFSGRQFSNSRSEMNVSTLELGDSALYLCASSFSGTVNTEAFFGQGTRLTVV.

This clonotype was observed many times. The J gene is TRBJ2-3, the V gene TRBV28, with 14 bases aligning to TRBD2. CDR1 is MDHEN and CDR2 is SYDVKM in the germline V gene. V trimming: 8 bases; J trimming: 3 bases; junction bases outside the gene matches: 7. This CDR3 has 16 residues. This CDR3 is CASAQTSGGATDTQYF. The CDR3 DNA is TGTGCCAGCGCGCAGACTAGCGGGGGGGCTACAGATACGCAGTATTTT.

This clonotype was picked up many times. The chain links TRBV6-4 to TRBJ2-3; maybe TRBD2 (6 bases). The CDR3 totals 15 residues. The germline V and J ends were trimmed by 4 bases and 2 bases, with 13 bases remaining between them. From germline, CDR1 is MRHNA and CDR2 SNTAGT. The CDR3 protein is CASSALGLTTDTQYF. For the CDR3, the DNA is TGTGCCAGCAGTGCCTTGGGACTGACCACAGATACGCAGTATTTT.

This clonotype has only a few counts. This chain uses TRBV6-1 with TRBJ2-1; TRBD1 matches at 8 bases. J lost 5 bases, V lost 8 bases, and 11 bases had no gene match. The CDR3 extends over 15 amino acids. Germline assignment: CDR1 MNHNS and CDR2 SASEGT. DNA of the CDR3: TGTGCCAGCTTCCCAGGGGGCCTCTCTAACAATGAGCAGTTCTTC. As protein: CASFPGGLSNNEQFF.

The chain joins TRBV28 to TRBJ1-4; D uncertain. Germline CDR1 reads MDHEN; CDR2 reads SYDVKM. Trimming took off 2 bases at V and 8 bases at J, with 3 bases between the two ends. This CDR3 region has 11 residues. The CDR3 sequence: CASSLGEKLFF. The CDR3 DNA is TGTGCCAGCAGTTTAGGCGAAAAACTGTTTTTT.

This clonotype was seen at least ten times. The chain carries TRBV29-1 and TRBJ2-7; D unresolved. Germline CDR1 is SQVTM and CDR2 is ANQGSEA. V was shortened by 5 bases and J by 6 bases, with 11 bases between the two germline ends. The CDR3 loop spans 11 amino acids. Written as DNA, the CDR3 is TGCAGCGTTACGGACCCCGGCGAGCAGTACTTC. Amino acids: CSVTDPGEQYF.

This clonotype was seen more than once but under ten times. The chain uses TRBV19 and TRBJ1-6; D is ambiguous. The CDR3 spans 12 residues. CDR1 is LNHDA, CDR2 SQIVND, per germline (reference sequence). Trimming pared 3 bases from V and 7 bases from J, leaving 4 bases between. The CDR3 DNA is TGTGCCAGTAGTATCAGAAATTCACCCCTCCACTTT. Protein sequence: CASSIRNSPLHF.

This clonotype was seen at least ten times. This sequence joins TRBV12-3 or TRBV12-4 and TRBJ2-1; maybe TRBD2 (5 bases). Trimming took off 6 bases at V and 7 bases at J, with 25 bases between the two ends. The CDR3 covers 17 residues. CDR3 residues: CASSPGDVVLAVNEQFF. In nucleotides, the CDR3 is TGTGCCAGCAGCCCCGGAGACGTCGTGCTAGCCGTAAATGAGCAGTTCTTC.

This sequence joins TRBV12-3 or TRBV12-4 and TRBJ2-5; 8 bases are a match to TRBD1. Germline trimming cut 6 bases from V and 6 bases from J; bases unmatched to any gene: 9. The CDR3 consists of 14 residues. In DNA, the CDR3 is TGTGCCAGCAGCCCGACAGGGGTTAAGAAGACCCAGTACTTC. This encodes CASSPTGVKKTQYF.

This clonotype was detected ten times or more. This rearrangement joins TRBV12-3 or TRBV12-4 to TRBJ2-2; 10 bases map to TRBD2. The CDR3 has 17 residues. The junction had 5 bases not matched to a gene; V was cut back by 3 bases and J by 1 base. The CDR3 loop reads CASSLRLAGVNTGELFF. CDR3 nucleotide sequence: TGTGCCAGCAGTTTGCGGCTAGCGGGGGTGAACACCGGGGAGCTGTTTTTT.

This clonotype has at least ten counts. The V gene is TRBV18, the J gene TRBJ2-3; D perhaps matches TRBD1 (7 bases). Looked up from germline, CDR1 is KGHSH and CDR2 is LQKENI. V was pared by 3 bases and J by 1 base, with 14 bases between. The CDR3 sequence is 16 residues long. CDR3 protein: CASSPPQGGGTDTQYF. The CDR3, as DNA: TGTGCCAGCTCACCTCCGCAGGGGGGAGGCACAGATACGCAGTATTTT.

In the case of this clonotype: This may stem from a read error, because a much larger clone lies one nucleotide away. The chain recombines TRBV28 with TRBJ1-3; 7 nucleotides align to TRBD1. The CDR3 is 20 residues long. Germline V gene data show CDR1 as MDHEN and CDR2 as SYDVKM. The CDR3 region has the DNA TGTGTCAGCAGTACACAGGGGCGCTATAAGCAGGGCGTCGCCGGAAACACCATATATTTT. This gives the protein CVSSTQGRYKQGVAGNTIYF.

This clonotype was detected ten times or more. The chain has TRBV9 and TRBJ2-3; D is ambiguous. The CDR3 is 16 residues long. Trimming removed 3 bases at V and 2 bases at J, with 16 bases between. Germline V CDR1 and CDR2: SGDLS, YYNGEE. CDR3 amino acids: CASSEIVTAVTDTQYF. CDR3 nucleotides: TGTGCCAGCAGCGAGATCGTGACCGCAGTCACAGATACGCAGTATTTT. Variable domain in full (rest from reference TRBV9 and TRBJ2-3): DSGVTQTPKHLITATGQRVTLRCSPRSGDLSVYWYQQSLDQGLQFLIQYYNGEERAKGNILERFSAQQFPDLHSELNLSSLELGDSALYFCASSEIVTAVTDTQYFGPGTRLTVL.

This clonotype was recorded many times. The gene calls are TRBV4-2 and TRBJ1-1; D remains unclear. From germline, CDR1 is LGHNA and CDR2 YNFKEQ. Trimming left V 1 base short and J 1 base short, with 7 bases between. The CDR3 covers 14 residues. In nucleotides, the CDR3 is TGTGCCAGCAGCCAAGTCTCCAGGAACACTGAAGCTTTCTTT. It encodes CASSQVSRNTEAFF.

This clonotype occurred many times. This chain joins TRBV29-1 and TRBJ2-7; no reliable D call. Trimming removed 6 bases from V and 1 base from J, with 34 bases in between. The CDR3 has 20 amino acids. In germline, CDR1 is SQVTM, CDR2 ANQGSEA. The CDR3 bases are TGCAGCGTCCTCAACACCATCGCCTTCACCCATACCACCGATTCCTACGAGCAGTACTTC. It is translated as CSVLNTIAFTHTTDSYEQYF.

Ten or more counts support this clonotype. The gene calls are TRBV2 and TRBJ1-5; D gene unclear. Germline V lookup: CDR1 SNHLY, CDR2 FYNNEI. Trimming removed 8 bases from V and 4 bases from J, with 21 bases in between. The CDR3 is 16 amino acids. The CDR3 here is CASESSPAIANQPQHF. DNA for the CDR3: TGTGCCAGCGAAAGCAGCCCGGCTATAGCTAATCAGCCCCAGCATTTT.

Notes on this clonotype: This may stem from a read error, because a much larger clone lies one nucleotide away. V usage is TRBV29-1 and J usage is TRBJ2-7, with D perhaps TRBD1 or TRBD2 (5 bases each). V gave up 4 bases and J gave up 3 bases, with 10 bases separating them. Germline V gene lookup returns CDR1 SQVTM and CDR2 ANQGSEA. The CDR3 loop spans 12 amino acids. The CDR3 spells CSVGDGHYEQYF. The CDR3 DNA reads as TGCAGCGTTGGGGACGGGCACTACGAGCAGTACTTC.

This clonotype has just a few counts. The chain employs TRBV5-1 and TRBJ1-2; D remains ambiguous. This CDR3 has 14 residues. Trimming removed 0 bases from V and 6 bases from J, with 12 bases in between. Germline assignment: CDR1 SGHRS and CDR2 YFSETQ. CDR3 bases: TGCGCCAGCAGCTTGGTCCGGAGTAGCGATGGCTACACCTTC. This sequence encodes CASSLVRSSDGYTF.

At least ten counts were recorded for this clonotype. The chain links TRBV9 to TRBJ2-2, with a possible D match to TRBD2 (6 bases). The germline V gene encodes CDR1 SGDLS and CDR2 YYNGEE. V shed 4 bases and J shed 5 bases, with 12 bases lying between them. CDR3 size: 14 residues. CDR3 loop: CASSLGLTTGELFF. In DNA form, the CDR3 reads TGTGCCAGCAGCCTGGGACTGACGACCGGGGAGCTGTTTTTT.

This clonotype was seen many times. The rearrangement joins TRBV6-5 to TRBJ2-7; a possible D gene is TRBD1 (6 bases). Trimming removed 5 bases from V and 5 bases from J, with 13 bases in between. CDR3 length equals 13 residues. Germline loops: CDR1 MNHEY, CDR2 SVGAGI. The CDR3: CASSPDSIDEQYF. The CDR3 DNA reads TGTGCCAGCAGTCCGGACAGTATCGACGAGCAGTACTTC.